The 24 T cell receptor beta chains given below trace back to one sample, sequenced in a study of OX40 agonist ivuxolimab in advanced cancers. This table comes from immunoSEQ multiplex PCR, and its TCRdb copy is limited to in-frame clones, with some not included. The table shows tens of thousands of clones, with over 75% occurring only once. The material sequenced was CD4+ or CD8+ T cells sorted from blood, taken in a trial of the OX40 agonist ivuxolimab. The source is an adult with an advanced solid tumor such as melanoma, head and neck, liver or kidney cancer.

This clone was seen a few times. V usage is TRBV10-1 and J usage is TRBJ1-1; possible D gene TRBD1, 5 bases. The germline V and J ends were trimmed by 6 bases and 2 bases, with 10 bases remaining between them. CDR1 WNHNN and CDR2 SYGVQD come from the germline V gene (reference sequence). The CDR3 has 13 amino acids. As DNA, the CDR3 is TGCGCCAGCAGCTTTGACAGTAACACTGAAGCTTTCTTT. It specifies CASSFDSNTEAFF.

The chain recombines TRBV7-8 with TRBJ2-7; D may be TRBD2 (5 bases). The CDR3 has 17 residues. Germline-derived CDR1 and CDR2 are SGHVS and FQNEAQ. V lost 0 bases and J 6 bases, leaving 21 bases between the germline ends. CDR3 residues: CASSLAAGPAITFEQYF. The DNA of the CDR3 is TGTGCCAGCAGCTTAGCGGCGGGTCCAGCAATAACCTTCGAGCAGTACTTC.

V and J are TRBV7-8 and TRBJ1-4, with TRBD1 matching 9 bases. Per the germline V gene, CDR1 is SGHVS and CDR2 is FQNEAQ. CDR3 length equals 15 residues. With V trimmed by 3 bases and J by 4 bases, 3 bases remained unmatched. Here the CDR3 reads CASSFTGGRNEKLFF. CDR3 nucleotides: TGTGCCAGCAGCTTTACAGGGGGCCGTAATGAAAAACTGTTTTTT.

The V call is TRBV18, the J call TRBJ1-5; the D gene is possibly TRBD1 (5 bases). Germline lookup yields CDR1 KGHSH and CDR2 LQKENI. The CDR3 is made up of 18 amino acids. Trimming left V 3 bases short and J 0 bases short, with 18 bases between. CDR3 in amino acids: CASSPLPPGTNSNQPQHF. The CDR3 region has the DNA TGTGCCAGCTCACCCCTCCCACCAGGGACTAATAGCAATCAGCCCCAGCATTTT.

The chain combines TRBV5-1 with TRBJ2-7; 8 nucleotides align to TRBD2. The CDR3 consists of 15 residues. The V gene's germline CDR1 is SGHRS and CDR2 YFSETQ. Unmatched junction bases numbered 9, after V lost 4 bases and J lost 3 bases. CDR3 protein: CASSVGDTSGYEQYF. DNA of the CDR3: TGCGCCAGCAGCGTCGGGGATACTAGCGGCTACGAGCAGTACTTC.

The chain combines TRBV7-9 with TRBJ2-5, with D possibly TRBD2 on 6 matching bases. Between the trimmed V and J ends, which lost 1 base and 5 bases, there was a span of 11 bases. The CDR3 has 14 amino acids. Germline lookup yields CDR1 SEHNR and CDR2 FQNEAQ (reference sequence). The CDR3 sequence: CASSLGGVDETQYF. As DNA, the CDR3 is TGTGCCAGCAGCTTAGGGGGGGTAGATGAGACCCAGTACTTC.

The genes are TRBV4-1 and TRBJ2-2, with D maybe TRBD1 (6 bases). This CDR3 region has 15 residues. Germline loops: CDR1 MGHRA, CDR2 YSYEKL. Trimming pared 0 bases from V and 6 bases from J, leaving 11 bases between. The CDR3 region has the DNA TGCGCCAGCAGCCAAGATGAAAGGGGGTCCGGGGAGCTGTTTTTT. Amino acids: CASSQDERGSGELFF.

The chain employs TRBV11-2 and TRBJ1-3; D possibly corresponds to TRBD1 (6 bases). The CDR3 length is 15 residues. The V and J ends lost 5 bases and 4 bases respectively, with 15 bases between them. CDR1 and CDR2 from the germline V gene are SGHAT and FQNNGV. CDR3 loop: CASSPRGGGGNTIYF. CDR3 coding DNA: TGTGCCAGCAGCCCAAGGGGGGGAGGAGGAAACACCATATATTTT.

The chain recombines TRBV6-5 with TRBJ2-7; D unclear. The CDR3 is 12 residues long. CDR1 MNHEY and CDR2 SVGAGI come from the germline V gene. Deletions cut 5 bases from V and 2 bases from J, with 7 bases between. The CDR3 sequence is CASSQEAYEQYF. As DNA, the CDR3 is TGTGCCAGCAGTCAGGAAGCCTACGAGCAGTACTTC.

V is TRBV7-8 and J is TRBJ2-1; the match to TRBD2 covers 12 bases. The CDR3 runs 19 residues. Per germline, CDR1 SGHVS and CDR2 FQNEAQ. Trimming removed 0 bases from V and 3 bases from J; junction bases left unmatched: 9. The CDR3 sequence is CASSLAKLAGGGFYNEQFF. CDR3 coding DNA: TGTGCCAGCAGCTTAGCTAAACTAGCGGGGGGCGGATTCTACAATGAGCAGTTCTTC.

V usage is TRBV27 and J usage is TRBJ2-3; TRBD2 agrees at 7 bases. The germline CDR1 and CDR2 sequences are MNHEY and SMNVEV (reference sequence). The junction had 6 bases not matched to a gene; V was cut back by 5 bases and J by 1 base. CDR3 length equals 15 residues. The DNA for the CDR3 is TGTGCCAGCAGTCAAGAGCGGGGCCGCACAGATACGCAGTATTTT. It codes for CASSQERGRTDTQYF.

The J gene is TRBJ1-6, the V gene TRBV7-3, with 9 bases fitting TRBD1. CDR3 size: 14 residues. The trim removed 4 bases at V and 10 bases at J, leaving 5 bases unmatched. The germline gives CDR1 SGHTA, CDR2 FQGTGA. The CDR3 bases are TGTGCCAGCAGCTCGGGACAGGGTATGTCACCCCTCCACTTT. Its protein is CASSSGQGMSPLHF.

The V and J genes are TRBV2 and TRBJ2-7; a weak D match, TRBD1 (5 bases). Germline V gene lookup returns CDR1 SNHLY and CDR2 FYNNEI. With 4 bases removed from V and 6 bases from J, the gap between germline ends came to 13 bases. The length of the CDR3 is 13 residues. Written as DNA, the CDR3 is TGTGCCAGCAGTGGGGTAGGGCAGGGCGAGCAGTACTTC. Translated: CASSGVGQGEQYF.

The chain couples TRBV10-1 to TRBJ2-7; D uncertain. CDR3 size: 11 residues. Trimming left V 10 bases short and J 0 bases short, with 7 bases between. The germline V gene encodes CDR1 WNHNN and CDR2 SYGVQD (reference sequence). In DNA, the CDR3 is TGCGCCATCTGGAGCTCCTACGAGCAGTACTTC. Its protein is CAIWSSYEQYF.

The CDR3 nucleotides read TGTGCCAGCAGCGCGCGGCGGGACAGTTATAGCAATGAGCAGTTCTTC. As protein: CASSARRDSYSNEQFF. The rearrangement links TRBV7-8 to TRBJ2-1; D may be TRBD1 (7 bases). This CDR3 is built from 16 residues. Per germline, CDR1 SGHVS and CDR2 FQNEAQ. Trimming removed 5 bases at V and 6 bases at J, with 20 bases between.

The rearrangement links TRBV7-6 to TRBJ2-3; 8 bases are a match to TRBD1. There are 14 residues in the CDR3. Unmatched junction bases numbered 4, after V lost 8 bases and J lost 0 bases. Germline lookup yields CDR1 SGHVS and CDR2 FNYEAQ. The CDR3 region is CASAQGASTDTQYF. The CDR3 bases are TGTGCCAGCGCCCAGGGGGCTAGCACAGATACGCAGTATTTT.

J is TRBJ2-1 and V is TRBV6-1; D gene ambiguous. In germline, CDR1 is MNHNS, CDR2 SASEGT. The CDR3 covers 14 residues. V was shortened by 7 bases and J by 9 bases, with 19 bases between the two germline ends. The CDR3 reads CASTPKQVGFEQFF. CDR3 DNA: TGTGCCAGCACCCCAAAGCAGGTCGGCTTTGAGCAGTTCTTC.

This chain joins TRBV28 and TRBJ1-3, with D uncertain. The germline gives CDR1 MDHEN, CDR2 SYDVKM. Trimming removed 5 bases at V and 2 bases at J, with 4 bases between. The CDR3 is 12 amino acids. The DNA of the CDR3 is TGTGCCAGCAGTCTGGCTGGAAACACCATATATTTT. This gives the protein CASSLAGNTIYF.

This clone came up once. The chain combines TRBV5-1 with TRBJ2-5, with a weak D call TRBD2 (6 bases). This CDR3 is 15 amino acids long. Trimming took 4 bases from V and 0 from J, leaving 13 bases between them. Germline V CDR1 and CDR2: SGHRS, YFSETQ. The CDR3 DNA reads as TGCGCCAGCAGCCCGGGCTCGGGAGACCAAGAGACCCAGTACTTC. This sequence encodes CASSPGSGDQETQYF.

The chain links TRBV18 to TRBJ1-4; D gene unclear. The CDR3 is made up of 15 amino acids. Per germline, CDR1 KGHSH and CDR2 LQKENI. The V gene lost 1 base and the J gene lost 7 bases, with 13 bases spanning the gap. CDR3 sequence (DNA): TGTGCCAGCTCACCACTCTCAGGCGGAAGTGAAAAACTGTTTTTT. This translates into CASSPLSGGSEKLFF.

This clone has just one count. The CDR3 loop reads CASSLDGTREQFF. CDR3 coding DNA: TGTGCCAGCAGCTTAGACGGGACCCGGGAGCAGTTCTTC. The chain links TRBV11-3 to TRBJ2-1, with D perhaps TRBD1 or TRBD2 (5 bases each). The germline CDR1 and CDR2 sequences are SGHNT and YENEEA. V was pared by 0 bases and J by 10 bases, with 10 bases between. The CDR3 covers 13 residues.

The chain employs TRBV6-4 and TRBJ2-3, with D possibly TRBD2 on 6 matching bases. The CDR3 runs to 15 residues. The germline CDR1 and CDR2 sequences are MRHNA and SNTAGT. Trimming left V 1 base short and J 7 bases short, with 15 bases between. The CDR3 is CASSDYGTSPNTQYF. CDR3 sequence (DNA): TGTGCCAGCAGTGACTATGGGACTTCCCCGAATACGCAGTATTTT.

The chain links TRBV6-4 to TRBJ2-4, with 7 bases fitting TRBD2. CDR3 length: 13 residues. The J segment lost 9 bases and the V segment lost 4 bases, leaving 6 bases of the junction unmatched. Looked up from germline, CDR1 is MRHNA and CDR2 is SNTAGT. In DNA, the CDR3 is TGTGCCAGCAGTGCGAGATGGGAGGGCATTCAGTACTTC. Its protein is CASSARWEGIQYF.

The V and J genes are TRBV5-1 and TRBJ2-5, with D unclear. The V gene lost 4 bases and the J gene lost 1 base, with 2 bases spanning the gap. CDR3 size: 11 residues. CDR1 SGHRS and CDR2 YFSETQ come from the germline V gene. In DNA form, the CDR3 reads TGCGCCAGCAGCGGCCAAGAGACCCAGTACTTC. Translating gives CASSGQETQYF.